This T cell receptor (beta chain) was sequenced during a study of T cell repertoires in cytomegalovirus infection. Study summary: Both recently identified HLA-C-restricted and well-studied HLA-B-restricted CMV epitopes were used in the study. CMV infection together with matching HLA type was indicated by public TCR beta signatures. Whole-study findings and limits: Dominating the ex vivo response were HLA-C-restricted CMV-specific TCR beta clonotypes.

This clonotype was seen a handful of times. Its antigen is not identified. From the reads, TCRdb called clonotypes with MiXCR, one entry per CDR3 protein. Of 700,000 to 900,000 distinct CDR3 sequences listed, 29% are singletons. The sequence came from a human donor in good health (CMV status not recorded). Some clones in this sample may be carry-over from other donors' samples. The input for sequencing was cultured CD8+ T cells from PBMCs, taken from culture after CMV antigen stimulation.

The CDR3 reads CATLRGISDTGELFF. CDR3 nucleotides: TGTGCCACCTTAAGGGGGATCTCGGACACCGGGGAGCTGTTTTTT. V gene TRBV6-5 combines with J gene TRBJ2-2; D is possibly TRBD1 (6 bases). The ends were cut back, 10 bases at V and 3 bases at J, with 18 bases in the middle. CDR3 length: 15 amino acids. Per germline, CDR1 MNHEY and CDR2 SVGAGI.